These 21 T cell receptor beta chains were sequenced from one sample in a study of cytotoxic CD8 clonotypes in ibrutinib-treated CLL. Method: immunoSEQ multiplex PCR; TCRdb's copy keeps in-frame clones and lacks some. The table has nearly 100,000 clones, approximately 82% seen once. Sequences were derived from PBMCs, sampled after 12 months of ibrutinib treatment. The receptor set was obtained from a human donor with chronic lymphocytic leukemia.

The V gene is TRBV30, the J gene TRBJ1-1; D gene ambiguous. The CDR3 is 12 amino acids. In germline, CDR1 is GTSNPN, CDR2 SVGIG (reference sequence). With 0 bases removed from V and 6 bases from J, the gap between germline ends came to 8 bases. The CDR3 reads CAWSVSWAEAFF. CDR3 in DNA: TGTGCCTGGAGTGTATCGTGGGCTGAAGCTTTCTTT.

This rearrangement joins TRBV7-9 to TRBJ1-1; the D is unclear. Germline V lookup: CDR1 SEHNR, CDR2 FQNEAQ (reference sequence). With 3 bases removed from V and 1 base from J, the gap between germline ends came to 6 bases. CDR3 length: 13 amino acids. DNA for the CDR3: TGTGCCAGCAGCTTCGCGCAGAACACTGAAGCTTTCTTT. Its translation: CASSFAQNTEAFF. The whole variable domain, remainder taken from reference TRBV7-9 and TRBJ1-1, is DTGVSQNPRHKITKRGQNVTFRCDPISEHNRLYWYRQTLGQGPEFLTYFQNEAQLEKSRLLSDRFSAERPKGSFSTLEIQRTEQGDSAMYLCASSFAQNTEAFFGQGTRLTVV.

V usage is TRBV5-1 and J usage is TRBJ1-4, with TRBD1 identical over 9 bases. The junction had 5 bases not matched to a gene; V was cut back by 0 bases and J by 8 bases. The V gene's germline CDR1 is SGHRS and CDR2 YFSETQ. CDR3 size: 15 residues. The CDR3 DNA is TGCGCCAGCAGCTTGGTTACAGGGGGCCAGGAAAAACTGTTTTTT. It specifies CASSLVTGGQEKLFF.

This chain connects TRBV7-2 to TRBJ2-5; D perhaps matches TRBD2 (7 bases). This CDR3 has 15 residues. The V gene's germline CDR1 is SGHTA and CDR2 FQGNSA. V was pared by 1 base and J by 4 bases, with 13 bases between. The CDR3 nucleotides are TGTGCCAGCAGCTTAGTAGGGGGGGCTATAGAGACCCAGTACTTC. Translated, it gives CASSLVGGAIETQYF.

This sequence joins TRBV7-9 and TRBJ2-5; D is tentatively TRBD1 or TRBD2 (6 bases each). Trimming took 8 bases from V and 5 from J, leaving 12 bases between them. CDR1 is SEHNR and CDR2 is FQNEAQ in the germline V gene (reference sequence). The CDR3 length is 12 residues. CDR3 amino acids: CASGGGDETQYF. As DNA, the CDR3 is TGTGCCAGCGGGGGCGGGGATGAGACCCAGTACTTC.

A few counts support this clone. This rearrangement joins TRBV7-8 to TRBJ1-2, with 7 bases matching TRBD1. The germline V gene has CDR1 SGHVS and CDR2 FQNEAQ. The CDR3 is 17 residues long. V lost 4 bases to trimming and J lost 7 bases; unmatched junction nucleotides: 18. Written as DNA, the CDR3 is TGTGCCAGCAGCTCGCGCCCCCCGGACAGGTTGGGCGGTGGCTACACCTTC. Translated: CASSSRPPDRLGGGYTF.

This chain connects TRBV4-3 to TRBJ2-5; D possibly corresponds to TRBD2 (5 bases). The CDR3 has 15 residues. Looked up from germline, CDR1 is LGHNA and CDR2 is YSLEER. V dropped 0 bases and J dropped 5 bases, with 13 bases sitting between them. The CDR3 loop is CASSQDRLALETQYF. For the CDR3, the DNA is TGCGCCAGCAGCCAAGATCGGCTAGCCCTGGAGACCCAGTACTTC.

CDR3 nucleotide sequence: TGCAGCGTTGCGGGACAGGGGCCACCGAACACTGAAGCTTTCTTT. Its protein is CSVAGQGPPNTEAFF. The rearrangement joins TRBV29-1 to TRBJ1-1; 10 bases line up with TRBD1. Germline V gene data show CDR1 as SQVTM and CDR2 as ANQGSEA. There are 15 residues in the CDR3. Unmatched junction bases numbered 6, after V lost 4 bases and J lost 1 base.

V and J are TRBV11-3 and TRBJ2-7, with unresolved D. In germline, CDR1 is SGHNT, CDR2 YENEEA. Trimming removed 0 bases at V and 3 bases at J, with 12 bases between. This CDR3 is built from 15 residues. The CDR3 nucleotides read TGTGCCAGCAGCTTAGATCCGGACGGCCGCTACGAGCAGTACTTC. Its protein product is CASSLDPDGRYEQYF.

V gene TRBV18 combines with J gene TRBJ1-6, with D possibly matching TRBD1 (6 bases). There are 15 residues in the CDR3. Germline values: CDR1 KGHSH, CDR2 LQKENI. Trimming cost V 3 bases and J 8 bases, with 14 bases left between them. The CDR3 DNA sequence: TGTGCCAGCTCACCCAGGGGAGGGCGGGATTCACCCCTCCACTTT. Translating it yields CASSPRGGRDSPLHF.

This clone has a single count. This chain joins TRBV29-1 and TRBJ1-1; TRBD1 aligns across 7 bases. The germline gives CDR1 SQVTM, CDR2 ANQGSEA. The CDR3 runs 15 residues. After removal of 4 bases from V and 5 bases from J, the junction contained 13 bases not matched to a gene. CDR3 DNA sequence: TGCAGCGTTGTCCGGCAGGGGCAGGGGGGGACTGAAGCTTTCTTT. The encoded protein is CSVVRQGQGGTEAFF.

V is TRBV9 and J is TRBJ2-1; unclear D gene. The germline gives CDR1 SGDLS, CDR2 YYNGEE. Trimming cost V 0 bases and J 2 bases, with 9 bases left between them. The length of the CDR3 is 15 residues. CDR3 residues: CASSVEGGTYNEQFF. Here the CDR3 DNA reads TGTGCCAGCAGCGTAGAGGGCGGAACCTACAATGAGCAGTTCTTC.

This chain links TRBV5-1 with TRBJ1-2; no clear D. CDR3 length equals 13 residues. Germline loops: CDR1 SGHRS, CDR2 YFSETQ. V was pared by 4 bases and J by 8 bases, with 15 bases between. In nucleotides, the CDR3 is TGCGCCAGCAGCCCCCAGGAGCTGGTCGGCTACACCTTC. It yields the protein CASSPQELVGYTF.

The rearrangement joins TRBV7-3 to TRBJ2-1, with a tentative D call TRBD2 (6 bases). CDR1 is SGHTA, CDR2 FQGTGA, per germline. Trimming stripped 4 bases from V and 8 bases from J, with 15 bases between. This CDR3 region has 14 residues. The CDR3 DNA sequence: TGTGCCAGCAGCTCCGCCTTAGCGGCCGATGAGCAGTTCTTC. Amino acids: CASSSALAADEQFF.

The chain carries TRBV10-1 and TRBJ1-6; the D is unclear. This CDR3 comprises 14 residues. V was pared by 4 bases and J by 8 bases, with 12 bases between. Germline V gene lookup returns CDR1 WNHNN and CDR2 SYGVQD (reference sequence). CDR3 loop: CASSAGQWDSPLHF. The CDR3 DNA sequence: TGCGCCAGCAGTGCGGGTCAGTGGGATTCACCCCTCCACTTT.

The chain joins TRBV5-4 to TRBJ2-7, with TRBD2 matching over 10 bases. V lost 4 bases and J lost 4; bases outside the gene matches: 8. Germline V lookup: CDR1 SGHNT, CDR2 YYREEE (reference sequence). This CDR3 spans 15 amino acids. The CDR3 sequence is CASSPYSGGSYEQYF. In nucleotides, the CDR3 is TGTGCCAGCAGCCCCTATAGCGGGGGGTCGTACGAGCAGTACTTC.

The V and J genes are TRBV28 and TRBJ1-4, with D uncertain. Germline CDR1 MDHEN, CDR2 SYDVKM. The CDR3 spans 13 residues. The V end lost 2 bases, the J end lost 7 bases, and 8 bases lay between the germline ends. The CDR3 loop is CASSLVQFEKLFF. CDR3 bases: TGTGCCAGCAGTTTAGTACAGTTTGAAAAACTGTTTTTT.

This rearrangement joins TRBV18 to TRBJ1-1; TRBD1 matches 7 bases. The CDR3 sequence is 16 residues long. CDR1 and CDR2 (germline): KGHSH, LQKENI. The J segment lost 1 base and the V segment lost 5 bases, leaving 10 bases of the junction unmatched. DNA for the CDR3: TGTGCCAGCTCAGAGTCGTGGGACAGAGGGAACACTGAAGCTTTCTTT. Encoded protein: CASSESWDRGNTEAFF.

This chain uses TRBV14 with TRBJ2-5; D may be TRBD1 (6 bases). The V gene's germline CDR1 is SGHDN and CDR2 FVKESK. There are 11 residues in the CDR3. Trimming left V 7 bases short and J 11 bases short, with 14 bases between. CDR3 amino acids: CASNQQGFQYF. CDR3 DNA: TGTGCCAGCAACCAGCAGGGGTTTCAGTACTTC.

The V call is TRBV5-1, the J call TRBJ2-5, with 9 bases aligning to TRBD2. This CDR3 is built from 14 residues. Germline CDR1 is SGHRS and CDR2 is YFSETQ. V shed 4 bases and J 5 bases; nucleotides not matched to a gene: 6. CDR3 nucleotide sequence: TGCGCCAGCAGCACCCTAGCGGGGATGGAGACCCAGTACTTC. Its translation is CASSTLAGMETQYF.

This chain connects TRBV5-8 to TRBJ2-2; D uncertain. Trimming shortened V by 1 base and J by 5 bases, and 6 bases separated the two germline ends. This CDR3 is 13 amino acids long. In germline, CDR1 is SGHTS, CDR2 YDEGEE. CDR3 coding DNA: TGTGCCAGCAGCTTGAGATCTACCGGGGAGCTGTTTTTT. This sequence encodes CASSLRSTGELFF.